Listed here are 8 T cell receptor beta chains from one sample, sequenced in a study of beta chain features in type 1 diabetes. The authors reverse transcribed all of the isolated RNA, so sequencing captured expressed TCRB transcripts. Repertoires were generated with immunoSEQ multiplex PCR, while TCRdb's copy carries only in-frame clones and drops some. Here the sample spans about 360,000 clones, around 12% being singletons. The specimen sequenced was naive CD4+ T cells from blood. All receptors come from a man younger than 35 in good health.

There are a few counts of this clone. V gene TRBV11-2 combines with J gene TRBJ2-1; unclear D gene. CDR3 length: 13 amino acids. V was cut by 4 bases and J by 8 bases, with 12 bases left in between. The germline V gene has CDR1 SGHAT and CDR2 FQNNGV. For the CDR3, the DNA is TGTGCCAGCAGCTCCCCTCGAGTCGATGAGCAGTTCTTC. Its translation: CASSSPRVDEQFF.

This clone showed up just a few times. Here the CDR3 reads CASVRTDLYGYTF. The CDR3 DNA reads TGTGCCAGCGTCCGGACAGACCTCTATGGCTACACCTTC. This chain links TRBV7-9 with TRBJ1-2; weak D call: TRBD1 (6 bases). The germline V gene encodes CDR1 SEHNR and CDR2 FQNEAQ (reference sequence). This CDR3 region has 13 residues. V lost 8 bases to trimming and J lost 4 bases, with 14 bases between them.

This clone was seen a few times. The V gene is TRBV5-4, the J gene TRBJ1-1; D unclear. CDR3 length: 15 amino acids. V lost 4 bases and J 0 bases, leaving 13 bases between the germline ends. Looked up from germline, CDR1 is SGHNT and CDR2 is YYREEE (reference sequence). The CDR3 DNA is TGTGCCAGCAGCCCCCCCCACAGTTTGAACACTGAAGCTTTCTTT. It is translated as CASSPPHSLNTEAFF.

V gene TRBV9 combines with J gene TRBJ1-1, with D perhaps TRBD1 (5 bases). Germline CDR1 is SGDLS and CDR2 is YYNGEE. This CDR3 has 16 amino acids. V shed 4 bases and J shed 1 base, with 17 bases lying between them. DNA of the CDR3: TGTGCCAGCAGCCCGCGGCTCGGACATTCGAACACTGAAGCTTTCTTT. Translated, it gives CASSPRLGHSNTEAFF.

The chain is built from TRBV7-9 and TRBJ2-2; the match to TRBD1 covers 8 bases. After removal of 4 bases from V and 8 bases from J, the junction contained 3 bases not matched to a gene. The V gene's germline CDR1 is SEHNR and CDR2 FQNEAQ (reference sequence). The CDR3 is 13 amino acids. CDR3 DNA sequence: TGTGCCAGCAGCTCGACAGGGGCAGGGGAGCTGTTTTTT. Amino acids: CASSSTGAGELFF.

This chain connects TRBV27 to TRBJ1-5, with 7 nucleotides matching TRBD1. The CDR3 totals 15 residues. V lost 5 bases, J lost 0 bases, and 4 bases stayed unmatched. The germline V gene encodes CDR1 MNHEY and CDR2 SMNVEV (reference sequence). As DNA, the CDR3 is TGTGCCAGCAGTGGCAACAGGGGTAGCAATCAGCCCCAGCATTTT. It yields the protein CASSGNRGSNQPQHF.

This chain uses TRBV28 with TRBJ1-5; D is uncertain. The ends were cut back, 3 bases at V and 5 bases at J, with 14 bases in the middle. The CDR3 has 15 residues. Germline-derived CDR1 and CDR2 are MDHEN and SYDVKM. This CDR3 is CASSLDSEGHQPQHF. CDR3 nucleotide sequence: TGTGCCAGCAGTTTGGACTCAGAAGGGCATCAGCCCCAGCATTTT.

This chain joins TRBV30 and TRBJ1-5; D uncertain. Germline CDR1 GTSNPN, CDR2 SVGIG (reference sequence). The V gene lost 1 base and the J gene lost 3 bases, with 7 bases spanning the gap. This CDR3 region has 13 residues. In nucleotides, the CDR3 is TGTGCCTGGAGTGGAGGGCCCAATCAGCCCCAGCATTTT. Translated: CAWSGGPNQPQHF.